Following are 5 T cell receptor beta chains from one sample sequenced in a study of tumor-infiltrating lymphocytes in primary liver carcinoma. The researchers obtained blood RNA from unsorted whole blood and also extracted germline DNA. Making TCR beta cDNA involved around 510 ng total RNA and a constant-region primer. Slightly modified ARM-PCR, run as three nested multiplex PCR rounds, produced the TCR beta libraries. Primers for the first two PCR rounds were TRBV1-TRBV30 forward primers and a C-beta reverse primer (about 9 cycles per round). MiXCR, run by TCRdb on the multiplex PCR reads, gives a single entry per CDR3 protein. This table holds roughly 180,000 distinct CDR3 sequences, about 60% found once. The sample taken for sequencing was peripheral blood. Receptors originate from a man aged 40-49 years with primary liver carcinoma and hepatitis B virus infection.

To note about this clonotype: This may be a read error, as it is one base from a much larger clone. CDR3: CASSSSTLRDNYGYTF. The DNA of the CDR3 is TGTGCCAGCAGCTCATCAACGCTCCGGGACAACTATGGCTACACCTTC. The chain couples TRBV7-8 to TRBJ1-2; possibly TRBD1 for D (5 bases). Deletions cut 4 bases from V and 2 bases from J, with 17 bases between. The length of the CDR3 is 16 residues. Germline V gene lookup returns CDR1 SGHVS and CDR2 FQNEAQ.

This clonotype has a single count. The junction shows a germline mismatch at one end, possibly a read error. The rearrangement joins TRBV6-1 to TRBJ2-4; TRBD2 matches at 8 bases. This CDR3 contains 15 residues. Germline V lookup: CDR1 MNHNS, CDR2 SASEGT. DNA for the CDR3: TGTGCCAGCAGTGATAGAGGACTAGCCAAAAGCATTCAGTACTTC. This sequence encodes CASSDRGLAKSIQYF.

In DNA form, the CDR3 reads TGTGCCAGCAGCTTGAGTTCCTCGAGGACAGCTGATTATGGCTACACCTTC. The encoded protein is CASSLSSSRTADYGYTF. J is TRBJ1-2 and V is TRBV7-3, with D perhaps TRBD1 (6 bases). Germline CDR1 SGHTA, CDR2 FQGTGA. The V and J ends lost 3 bases and 5 bases respectively, with 22 bases between them. This CDR3 contains 17 residues.

This clonotype showed up just once. A junction end diverges from the germline sequence, so it may reflect a read error. The chain combines TRBV12-3 or TRBV12-4 with TRBJ1-1; D is uncertain. This CDR3 spans 14 amino acids. CDR3 sequence: CASSLRGGNTGAFF. CDR3 sequence (DNA): TGTGCCAGCAGTTTACGAGGAGGGAACACTGGAGCTTTCTTT.

This clonotype was seen only a few times. DNA for the CDR3: TGTGCCAGCAGTGATGGAGCGGGGTGGGATACGCAGTATTTT. This gives the protein CASSDGAGWDTQYF. The chain couples TRBV6-1 to TRBJ2-3, with 7 bases fitting TRBD2. Trimming cost V 3 bases and J 6 bases; bases outside gene matches: 6. This CDR3 is 14 amino acids long. Per germline, CDR1 MNHNS and CDR2 SASEGT.